Listed below are T cell receptor beta chains from one sample, sequenced in a study of identical twins. One entry per CDR3 protein results from TCRdb running MiXCR on the 5' RACE reads. The data show approximately 530,000 distinct CDR3 sequences, with about 20% seen just once and about 0.48% held by the top ten. This same sample was also taken into another study, of yellow fever vaccine responses in identical twins.

The specimen was CD4+ T cells sorted from blood. The receptors were gathered from a woman under 30 in good health. CDR3s include the opening cysteine and the closing phenylalanine or tryptophan. The D gene is left open where the match is weak. A row's size may be missing; if present it is once, few, many or a size class.

clone_size j_call d_call v_call cdr3_nt cdr3_aa
. TRBJ1-2 TRBD1 TRBV12-3/TRBV12-4 TGTGCCAGCAGCCAAACTACAGGGGGGAGCTATGGCTACACCTTC CASSQTTGGSYGYTF
. TRBJ1-1 TRBD1 TRBV20-1 TGCAGTGCTCAGGGACAGGGGACGAACACTGAAGCTTTCTTT CSAQGQGTNTEAFF
. TRBJ2-2 TRBD2 TRBV5-1 TGCGCCAGCAGCCACCCGTCGGGGGGAACCGGGGAGCTGTTTTTT CASSHPSGGTGELFF
few TRBJ2-7 . TRBV12-3/TRBV12-4 TGTGCCAGCAGTTTACAGCTCCCCCCGGAGCAGTACTTC CASSLQLPPEQYF
few TRBJ2-7 TRBD1 TRBV10-3 TGTGCCATCACCGGTGCAGGGGGCAAGGGCGAGCAGTACTTC CAITGAGGKGEQYF
. TRBJ2-5 TRBD2 TRBV5-1 TGCGCCAGCAGCTCGGCTCCTAGCGGGAGAGGGGAGACCCAGTACTTC CASSSAPSGRGETQYF
. TRBJ2-7 TRBD1 TRBV6-5 TGTGCCAGCAGTTACTCGGTTTTGCGACAGGGAGTCTACGAGCAGTACTTC CASSYSVLRQGVYEQYF
. TRBJ2-3 . TRBV27 TGTGCCAGCAGTTTGGGGAAGTCCGAACACGATACGCAGTATTTT CASSLGKSEHDTQYF
few TRBJ2-1 TRBD1 TRBV14 TGTGCCAGCAGCCAATGGTTCGACAGGGCCTACAATGAGCAGTTCTTC CASSQWFDRAYNEQFF
. TRBJ1-1 . TRBV5-1 TGCGCCAGCAGCTTTTATCTGAACACTGAAGCTTTCTTT CASSFYLNTEAFF
. TRBJ1-5 . TRBV24-1 TGTGCCACCAGTGTTGGGGGGCCTCAGCCCCAGCATTTT CATSVGGPQPQHF